The 2 T cell receptor beta chains presented below share a single source sample, sequenced in a study of molecular identifiers for immune sequencing clone quantification (dated by TCRdb to 2016 to 2018). The method behind the library was PCR. Sequenced on an Illumina HiSeq 4000. TCRdb handled the public reads itself, with Q25 trimming in fastp and clone calling in MiXCR, and kept productive beta chains. One record per CDR3 amino acid sequence lists the most common genes and DNA. Present in this sample are 250,000 to 400,000 distinct CDR3 sequences, roughly a fifth of which were seen just once. About 0.79% of the sample lies in the top ten. The sample taken for sequencing was naive CD8+ T cells from blood, with Jurkat cell RNA spiked in. Per the publication, the cell subset or site label means: FACS-sorted CD8+CD4-CCR7+CD45RA+ naive T cells. The receptors were gathered from a human donor in good health. Some libraries in this study had Jurkat cell RNA spiked in.

This clonotype has ten or more counts. The rearrangement uses TRBV29-1 and TRBJ2-2; tentatively, D is TRBD2 (7 bases). Trimming removed 7 bases at V and 0 bases at J, with 12 bases between. CDR1 and CDR2 from the germline V gene are SQVTM and ANQGSEA. The CDR3 spans 14 residues. This CDR3 reads CSGGGTSNTGELFF. CDR3 sequence (DNA): TGCAGCGGGGGGGGGACATCGAACACCGGGGAGCTGTTTTTT.

This chain joins TRBV24-1 and TRBJ2-3, with 8 bases fitting TRBD2. V lost 3 bases, J lost 5 bases, and 0 bases stayed unmatched. Germline loops: CDR1 KGHDR, CDR2 SFDVKD. This CDR3 contains 13 residues. The CDR3 loop reads CATSDLAGDTQYF. CDR3 DNA sequence: TGTGCCACCAGTGATCTAGCGGGAGATACGCAGTATTTT.